This T cell receptor beta chain was profiled in a study of breast tumors, draining lymph nodes, adjacent tissues. The CDR3 consists of 13 residues. CDR1 is SGHTA and CDR2 is FQGTGA in the germline V gene. A word on this clonotype: Its antigen remains unknown. Germline is not matched at one junction end, which may reflect a read error.

TCRdb re-called the multiplex PCR reads through MiXCR, storing one row per CDR3 protein. The sample yields roughly 260,000 distinct CDR3 sequences, roughly 30% seen once. Study-level points and caveats: Tumor and nontumor repertoires were significantly more similar in luminal-like than in basal-like breast cancer. The lymph node origin of tumor T cells was framed as consistent with a hypothesis, not demonstrated. Tumors had less TCR diversity than lymph nodes, more than nontumor tissue.

Breast cancer patients provided tissue from their axillary draining lymph nodes. Sequencing was carried out using axillary lymph node tissue. V usage is TRBV7-3 and J usage is TRBJ2-7; D possibly corresponds to TRBD2 (5 bases). The TCR originated in a female donor with breast cancer. Some clones in this sample may be carry-over from other donors' samples. The DNA of the CDR3 is TGCGCCAGCAGCTCTCAAAAGGGAGATGAGCAGTACTTC. The encoded protein is CASSSQKGDEQYF.